The 8 T cell receptor beta chains presented below share a single source sample, sequenced in a study of blood T cell repertoires in COVID-19. TCRdb keeps only in-frame clones here, not all; method: immunoSEQ multiplex PCR. The repertoire holds just over 95,000 clones, with about nine tenths as singletons. The sample consisted of peripheral blood. Receptors were obtained from a man in his sixties with acute or convalescent COVID-19.

This sequence joins TRBV23-1 and TRBJ1-5, with 11 bases identical to TRBD1. TRBV23-1 is recorded as an ORF, its role being uncertain. The CDR3 loop spans 19 amino acids. The trim removed 4 bases at V and 0 bases at J, leaving 11 bases unmatched. CDR3 DNA: TGCGCCAGCAGTCCGCGGACAGGGGGCACTCAATGTAGCAATCAGCCCCAGCATTTT. This translates into CASSPRTGGTQCSNQPQHF.

The chain is built from TRBV30 and TRBJ2-5; 9 bases align to TRBD2. The CDR3 loop spans 14 amino acids. Germline V gene lookup returns CDR1 GTSNPN and CDR2 SVGIG (reference sequence). The V and J ends lost 2 bases and 5 bases, in that order; junction bases with no gene match: 6. CDR3 in amino acids: CAWSTLAGRETQYF. The CDR3 DNA follows: TGTGCCTGGAGTACGCTAGCGGGGAGGGAGACCCAGTACTTC.

This chain connects TRBV30 to TRBJ1-5; D not certain. V lost 5 bases and J 0 bases, leaving 11 bases between the germline ends. The V gene's germline CDR1 is GTSNPN and CDR2 SVGIG (reference sequence). This CDR3 region has 14 residues. Here the CDR3 DNA reads TGTGCCTGGGGATTCGGTGGTAGCAATCAGCCCCAGCATTTT. Amino acid sequence: CAWGFGGSNQPQHF.

This chain uses TRBV19 with TRBJ1-5, with D tentatively TRBD1 (5 bases). The germline gives CDR1 LNHDA, CDR2 SQIVND (reference sequence). V lost 7 bases and J 6 bases, leaving 10 bases between the germline ends. The CDR3 contains 12 residues. The CDR3 nucleotides read TGTGCCAGTACCGGGGGTTTTCAGCCCCAGCATTTT. Encoded protein: CASTGGFQPQHF.

The J gene is TRBJ2-5, the V gene TRBV2; TRBD2 matches at 12 bases. Unmatched junction bases numbered 3, after V lost 4 bases and J lost 3 bases. Germline V gene sequence: CDR1 SNHLY, CDR2 FYNNEI. The length of the CDR3 is 15 residues. CDR3 sequence: CASSAWTSGEETQYF. CDR3 DNA sequence: TGTGCCAGCAGTGCTTGGACTAGCGGGGAAGAGACCCAGTACTTC.

The chain links TRBV6-5 to TRBJ2-3; the match to TRBD1 covers 11 bases. V shed 8 bases, J shed 4 bases, and the junction held 5 bases outside the gene matches. Per germline, CDR1 MNHEY and CDR2 SVGAGI. The CDR3 consists of 14 residues. In nucleotides, the CDR3 is TGTGCCAGCTGCCGGGACAGGGGGGCAGATACGCAGTATTTT. Its translation is CASCRDRGADTQYF.

V gene TRBV20-1 combines with J gene TRBJ1-3; D is possibly TRBD1 (5 bases). The germline CDR1 and CDR2 sequences are DFQATT and SNEGSKA (reference sequence). CDR3 length: 15 residues. Trimming stripped 3 bases from V and 7 bases from J, with 19 bases between. Written as DNA, the CDR3 is TGCAGTGCTAGTTTGACAGCAGAAATAAGGAACACCATATATTTT. It yields the protein CSASLTAEIRNTIYF.

This clone was observed once. This sequence joins TRBV18 and TRBJ2-7; TRBD2 matches 12 bases. CDR3 length: 16 residues. V shed 1 base and J 4 bases; nucleotides not matched to a gene: 5. Per the germline V gene, CDR1 is KGHSH and CDR2 is LQKENI. The CDR3 loop reads CASSPRLAGAPYEQYF. The CDR3 DNA follows: TGTGCCAGCTCACCACGACTAGCGGGGGCCCCGTACGAGCAGTACTTC.